This T cell receptor beta chain was captured in a study of monozygotic twins with inflammatory bowel disease. Notes on the study in general: For IBD patients, clonotypes shared with others were fewer than for healthy twins, especially with disease activity. Twins classed as concordant or discordant showed no difference in repertoire similarity, possibly from limited power.

A word on this clonotype: Its specificity is not known.

Addition of UMIs with a 6-nucleotide sample barcode was achieved by template switching. TCRdb reprocessed the 5' RACE reads, keeping one entry per CDR3 protein, no DNA. The sample's table shows about 380,000 distinct CDR3 sequences. Germline lookup yields CDR1 DFQATT and CDR2 SNEGSKA (reference sequence). This CDR3 is built from 13 residues. This receptor was obtained from a human donor with ulcerative colitis or Crohn's disease, or a healthy co-twin of an affected twin (not recorded which). The chain combines TRBV20-1 with TRBJ2-7; without DNA, the TCRdb call of TRBD1 cannot be checked. Sequenced sample: blood. The CDR3 spells CSANRDITDEQYF.